A selection of T cell receptor beta chains follows, all from one sample in a study of T cells in Graves' hyperthyroidism and ophthalmopathy. TCRdb analysed the multiplex PCR reads with MiXCR anew, one entry per CDR3 protein. The table lists approximately 700,000 distinct CDR3 sequences, about 15% of them singletons. Sequencing was carried out using blood. These receptors originate from a man in his late teens or twenties with Graves' hyperthyroidism. CDR3s include the opening cysteine and the closing phenylalanine or tryptophan. D genes are given only for firm matches. The size entry is marked missing in some rows and otherwise reads once, few, many or a size class.

cdr3_nt: TGTGCCAGCAGTTTAGCACTGGGACAGGGAGCCTACGAGCAGTACTTC
cdr3_aa: CASSLALGQGAYEQYF
clone_size: -
j_call: TRBJ2-7
cdr3_length: 16
v_call: TRBV12-3/TRBV12-4
d_call: TRBD1

cdr3_nt: TGTGCCAGCAGTGAGGAGCCGGGACAGGGGCTCTCCTACGAGCAGTACTTC
cdr3_aa: CASSEEPGQGLSYEQYF
clone_size: -
j_call: TRBJ2-7
cdr3_length: 17
v_call: TRBV6-1
d_call: TRBD1

cdr3_nt: TGTGCCAGCAGCGTGGGATTTAGACTAGACACTGAAGCTTTCTTT
cdr3_aa: CASSVGFRLDTEAFF
clone_size: -
j_call: TRBJ1-1
cdr3_length: 15
v_call: TRBV9
d_call: -

cdr3_nt: TGTGCCACCTCCCCGAGCTCCTACGAGCAGTACTTC
cdr3_aa: CATSPSSYEQYF
clone_size: many
j_call: TRBJ2-7
cdr3_length: 12
v_call: TRBV28
d_call: -

cdr3_nt: TGTGCCAGCAGTTACTCTACAAGGTGGAGTGAGCAGTTCTTC
cdr3_aa: CASSYSTRWSEQFF
clone_size: few
j_call: TRBJ2-1
cdr3_length: 14
v_call: TRBV6-6
d_call: -

cdr3_nt: TGCAGTGCTAGAGATCCTCGACAGGGGTACCAGCCCCAGCATTTT
cdr3_aa: CSARDPRQGYQPQHF
clone_size: few
j_call: TRBJ1-5
cdr3_length: 15
v_call: TRBV20-1
d_call: TRBD1

cdr3_nt: TGTGCCAGCAGCCAAATAGATCAGCCCCAGCATTTT
cdr3_aa: CASSQIDQPQHF
clone_size: few
j_call: TRBJ1-5
cdr3_length: 12
v_call: TRBV4-2
d_call: -

cdr3_nt: TGTGCCAGTAGTACAGGGCCGGGGCAGCCCCAGCATTTT
cdr3_aa: CASSTGPGQPQHF
clone_size: few
j_call: TRBJ1-5
cdr3_length: 13
v_call: TRBV19
d_call: -

cdr3_nt: TGTGCCAGCGGGGGGACAGGGGCCTCCGAGCAGTACTTC
cdr3_aa: CASGGTGASEQYF
clone_size: -
j_call: TRBJ2-7
cdr3_length: 13
v_call: TRBV14
d_call: TRBD1

cdr3_nt: TGCGCCAGCAGCTGGGGGACTAGCGGGAGGGCCCGCAATGAGCAGTTCTTC
cdr3_aa: CASSWGTSGRARNEQFF
clone_size: few
j_call: TRBJ2-1
cdr3_length: 17
v_call: TRBV5-1
d_call: TRBD2

cdr3_nt: TGTGCCAGCAGCGTAGCTACAGGGTATAAGGGAGAGACCCAGTACTTC
cdr3_aa: CASSVATGYKGETQYF
clone_size: few
j_call: TRBJ2-5
cdr3_length: 16
v_call: TRBV9
d_call: -

cdr3_nt: TGTGCCAGCAGCCCTCCGGTGGGTAGCGGGAGCGGAAATGAGCAGTTCTTC
cdr3_aa: CASSPPVGSGSGNEQFF
clone_size: -
j_call: TRBJ2-1
cdr3_length: 17
v_call: TRBV28
d_call: TRBD2

cdr3_nt: TGTGCCAGCAGTTTCCTTGAGGGCAGGGTGATTACTGAAGCTTTCTTT
cdr3_aa: CASSFLEGRVITEAFF
clone_size: many
j_call: TRBJ1-1
cdr3_length: 16
v_call: TRBV27
d_call: -

cdr3_nt: TGCGCCAGCAGCTTGGACAGGGGCTTTAGCTCCTACAATGAGCAGTTCTTC
cdr3_aa: CASSLDRGFSSYNEQFF
clone_size: -
j_call: TRBJ2-1
cdr3_length: 17
v_call: TRBV5-1
d_call: TRBD1

cdr3_nt: TGCAGCGTTGTACCTAGCGGAGTGCAAGAGACCCAGTACTTC
cdr3_aa: CSVVPSGVQETQYF
clone_size: -
j_call: TRBJ2-5
cdr3_length: 14
v_call: TRBV29-1
d_call: TRBD2

cdr3_nt: TGTGCCTGGAGTCGCGGGGGGGGCAACACAGATACGCAGTATTTT
cdr3_aa: CAWSRGGGNTDTQYF
clone_size: many
j_call: TRBJ2-3
cdr3_length: 15
v_call: TRBV30
d_call: TRBD2

cdr3_nt: TGTGCCAGCGCCGGGTCAAGCTACAATGAGCAGTTCTTC
cdr3_aa: CASAGSSYNEQFF
clone_size: many
j_call: TRBJ2-1
cdr3_length: 13
v_call: TRBV6-1
d_call: -

cdr3_nt: TGTGCCAGCAACCACCGGACAGGGTATAATTCACCCCTCCACTTT
cdr3_aa: CASNHRTGYNSPLHF
clone_size: -
j_call: TRBJ1-6
cdr3_length: 15
v_call: TRBV7-2
d_call: TRBD1

cdr3_nt: TGTGCCTCAGGGCCGGCAGGGGTAGGAGAGACCCAGTACTTC
cdr3_aa: CASGPAGVGETQYF
clone_size: few
j_call: TRBJ2-5
cdr3_length: 14
v_call: TRBV19
d_call: -